Listed here is a single T cell receptor (beta chain). The antigen remains unidentified. What was amplified from RNA transcripts were TCR beta CDR3 regions. The TCR CDR3 first-round RT-PCR relied on the HTBI primer set. TCRdb re-analysed the multiplex PCR reads in MiXCR, keeping a single row per CDR3 protein. The sample carries about 700,000 distinct CDR3 sequences, 12% to 15% recorded once. The data were obtained in a study of T cells in Graves' hyperthyroidism and ophthalmopathy. Whole-study findings and limits: The model anticipated ophthalmopathy a median about 7 months pre-onset.

Not enrolled were patients with uncontrolled infection, other autoimmune disease, pregnancy or lactation. In making diagnoses, clinical symptoms, serum thyroxine and TRAb, thyroid ultrasound and orbital computed tomography were all used. Source material for PBMCs was about 10 ml fresh peripheral blood. This CDR3 is built from 15 residues. Germline CDR1 is KGHDR and CDR2 is SFDVKD. Deletions cut 5 bases from V and 0 bases from J, with 13 bases between. The TCR was taken from a woman under 30 with Graves' hyperthyroidism. The specimen was blood. The chain links TRBV24-1 to TRBJ2-7; D is unresolved. DNA for the CDR3: TGTGCCACCAGTGCTTCCGTGGGTTACTCCTACGAGCAGTACTTC. This gives the protein CATSASVGYSYEQYF.